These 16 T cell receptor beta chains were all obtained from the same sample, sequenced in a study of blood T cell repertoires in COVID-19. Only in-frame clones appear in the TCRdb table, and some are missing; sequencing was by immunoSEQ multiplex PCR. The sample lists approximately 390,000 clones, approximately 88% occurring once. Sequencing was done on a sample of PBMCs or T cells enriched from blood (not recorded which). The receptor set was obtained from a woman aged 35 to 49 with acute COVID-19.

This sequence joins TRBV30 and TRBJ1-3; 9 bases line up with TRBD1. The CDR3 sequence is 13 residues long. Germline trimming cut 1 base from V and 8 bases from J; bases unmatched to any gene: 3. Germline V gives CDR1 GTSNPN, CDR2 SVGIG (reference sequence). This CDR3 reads CAWSADRGDTIYF. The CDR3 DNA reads TGTGCCTGGAGTGCGGACAGGGGAGACACCATATATTTT.

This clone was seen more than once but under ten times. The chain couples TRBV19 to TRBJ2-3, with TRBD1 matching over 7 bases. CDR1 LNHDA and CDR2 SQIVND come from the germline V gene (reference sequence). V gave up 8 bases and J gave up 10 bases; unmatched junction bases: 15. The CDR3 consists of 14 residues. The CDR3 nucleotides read TGTGCCAGTGCCCGACAGGGCCTTACATCTGCGCAGTATTTT. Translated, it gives CASARQGLTSAQYF. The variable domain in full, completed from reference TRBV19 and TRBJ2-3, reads DGGITQSPKYLFRKEGQNVTLSCEQNLNHDAMYWYRQDPGQGLRLIYYSQIVNDFQKGDIAEGYSVSREKKESFPLTVTSAQKNPTAFYLCASARQGLTSAQYFGPGTRLTVL.

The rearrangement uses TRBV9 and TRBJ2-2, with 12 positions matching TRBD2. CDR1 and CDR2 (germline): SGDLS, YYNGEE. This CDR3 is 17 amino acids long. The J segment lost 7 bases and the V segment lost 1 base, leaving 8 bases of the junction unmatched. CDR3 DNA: TGTGCCAGCAGCGTACGACTAGCGGGGGTCTCGGTCGGGGAGCTGTTTTTT. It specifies CASSVRLAGVSVGELFF.

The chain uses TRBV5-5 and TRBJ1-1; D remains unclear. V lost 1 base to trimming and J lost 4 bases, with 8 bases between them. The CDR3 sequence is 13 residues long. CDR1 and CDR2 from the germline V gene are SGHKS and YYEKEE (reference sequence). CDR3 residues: CASSLSGVTEAFF. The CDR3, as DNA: TGTGCCAGCAGCTTGTCCGGAGTCACTGAAGCTTTCTTT.

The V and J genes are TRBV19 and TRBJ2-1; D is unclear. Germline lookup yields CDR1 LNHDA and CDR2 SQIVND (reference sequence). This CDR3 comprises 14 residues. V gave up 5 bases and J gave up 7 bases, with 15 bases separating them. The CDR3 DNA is TGTGCCAGTAGTGCGACGACATTTTCAAATGAGCAGTTCTTC. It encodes CASSATTFSNEQFF. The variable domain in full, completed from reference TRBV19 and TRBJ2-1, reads DGGITQSPKYLFRKEGQNVTLSCEQNLNHDAMYWYRQDPGQGLRLIYYSQIVNDFQKGDIAEGYSVSREKKESFPLTVTSAQKNPTAFYLCASSATTFSNEQFFGPGTRLTVL.

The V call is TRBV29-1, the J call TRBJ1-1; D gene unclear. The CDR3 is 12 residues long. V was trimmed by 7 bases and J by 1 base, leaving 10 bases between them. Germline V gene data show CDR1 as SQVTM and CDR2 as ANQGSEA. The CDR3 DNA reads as TGCAGCGCCGGGGAGTCGAACACTGAAGCTTTCTTT. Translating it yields CSAGESNTEAFF. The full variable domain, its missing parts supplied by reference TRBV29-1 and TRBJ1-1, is SAVISQKPSRDICQRGTSLTIQCQVDSQVTMMFWYRQQPGQSLTLIATANQGSEATYESGFVIDKFPISRPNLTFSTLTVSNMSPEDSSIYLCSAGESNTEAFFGQGTRLTVV.

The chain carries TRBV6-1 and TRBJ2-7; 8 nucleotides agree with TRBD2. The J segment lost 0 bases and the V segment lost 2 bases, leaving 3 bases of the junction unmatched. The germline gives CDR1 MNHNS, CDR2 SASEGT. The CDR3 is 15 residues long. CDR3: CASSESGGLSYEQYF. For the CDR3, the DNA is TGTGCCAGCAGTGAAAGCGGGGGTCTCTCCTACGAGCAGTACTTC.

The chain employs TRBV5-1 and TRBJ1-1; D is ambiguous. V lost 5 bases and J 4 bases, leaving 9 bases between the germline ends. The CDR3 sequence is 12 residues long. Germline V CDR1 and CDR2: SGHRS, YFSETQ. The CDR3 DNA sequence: TGCGCCAGCAGTATCGACACCACTGAAGCTTTCTTT. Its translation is CASSIDTTEAFF.

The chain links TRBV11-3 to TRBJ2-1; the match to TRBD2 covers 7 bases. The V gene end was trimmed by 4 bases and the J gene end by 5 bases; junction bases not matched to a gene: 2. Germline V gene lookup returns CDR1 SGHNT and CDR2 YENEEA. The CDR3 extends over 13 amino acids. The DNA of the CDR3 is TGTGCCAGCAGCTCGGCGGGGGACAATGAGCAGTTCTTC. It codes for CASSSAGDNEQFF.

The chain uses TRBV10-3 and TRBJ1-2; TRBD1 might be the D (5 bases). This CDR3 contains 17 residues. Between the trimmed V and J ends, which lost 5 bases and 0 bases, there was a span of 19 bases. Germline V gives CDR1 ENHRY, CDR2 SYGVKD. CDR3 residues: CAISRSGSGAANYGYTF. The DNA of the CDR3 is TGTGCCATCAGTAGATCAGGGTCGGGAGCAGCTAACTATGGCTACACCTTC.

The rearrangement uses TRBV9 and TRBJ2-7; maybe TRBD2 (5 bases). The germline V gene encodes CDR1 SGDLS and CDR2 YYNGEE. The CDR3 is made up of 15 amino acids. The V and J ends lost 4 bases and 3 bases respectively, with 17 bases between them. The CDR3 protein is CASSSRSDSFYEQYF. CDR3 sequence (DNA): TGTGCCAGCAGCTCCCGGTCGGACTCCTTCTACGAGCAGTACTTC.

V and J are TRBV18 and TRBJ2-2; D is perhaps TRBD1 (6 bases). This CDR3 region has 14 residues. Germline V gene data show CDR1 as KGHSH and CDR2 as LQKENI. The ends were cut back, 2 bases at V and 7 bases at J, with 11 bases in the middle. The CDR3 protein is CASSPWGHNGELFF. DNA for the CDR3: TGTGCCAGCTCACCATGGGGGCATAACGGGGAGCTGTTTTTT.

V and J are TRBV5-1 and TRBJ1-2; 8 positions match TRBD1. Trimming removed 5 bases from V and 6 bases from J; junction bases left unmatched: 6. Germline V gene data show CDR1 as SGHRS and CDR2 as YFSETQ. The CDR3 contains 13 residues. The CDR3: CASSEAGGNGYTF. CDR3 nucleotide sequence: TGCGCCAGCAGTGAGGCAGGGGGCAATGGCTACACCTTC.

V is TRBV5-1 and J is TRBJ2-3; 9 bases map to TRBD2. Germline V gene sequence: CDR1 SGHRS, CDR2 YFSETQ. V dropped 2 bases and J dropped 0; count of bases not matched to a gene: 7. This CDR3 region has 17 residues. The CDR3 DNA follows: TGCGCCAGCAGCTTTTTTGCTAGCGGGGTGAGCACAGATACGCAGTATTTT. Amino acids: CASSFFASGVSTDTQYF.

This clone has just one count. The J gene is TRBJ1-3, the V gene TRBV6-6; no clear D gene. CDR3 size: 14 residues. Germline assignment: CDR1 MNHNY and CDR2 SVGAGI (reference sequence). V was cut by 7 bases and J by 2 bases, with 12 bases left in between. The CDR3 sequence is CASIGTAAGNTIYF. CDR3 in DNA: TGTGCCAGCATAGGCACAGCTGCTGGAAACACCATATATTTT.

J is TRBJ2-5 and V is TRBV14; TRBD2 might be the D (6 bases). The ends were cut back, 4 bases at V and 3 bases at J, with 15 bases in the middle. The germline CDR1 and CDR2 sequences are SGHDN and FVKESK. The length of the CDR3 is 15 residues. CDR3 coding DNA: TGTGCCAGCAGCCCACCGGGACTTTCAAAAGAGACCCAGTACTTC. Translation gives CASSPPGLSKETQYF.